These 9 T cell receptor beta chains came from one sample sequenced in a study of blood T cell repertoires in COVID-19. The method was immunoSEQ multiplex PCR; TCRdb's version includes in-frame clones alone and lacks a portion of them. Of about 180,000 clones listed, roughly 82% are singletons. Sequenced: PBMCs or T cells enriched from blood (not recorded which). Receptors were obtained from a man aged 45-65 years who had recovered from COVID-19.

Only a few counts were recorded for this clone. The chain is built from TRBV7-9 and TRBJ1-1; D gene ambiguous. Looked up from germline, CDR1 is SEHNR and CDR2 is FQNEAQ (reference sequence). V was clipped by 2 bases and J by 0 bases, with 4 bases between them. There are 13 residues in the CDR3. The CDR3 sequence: CASSLQMNTEAFF. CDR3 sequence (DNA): TGTGCCAGCAGCTTACAGATGAACACTGAAGCTTTCTTT.

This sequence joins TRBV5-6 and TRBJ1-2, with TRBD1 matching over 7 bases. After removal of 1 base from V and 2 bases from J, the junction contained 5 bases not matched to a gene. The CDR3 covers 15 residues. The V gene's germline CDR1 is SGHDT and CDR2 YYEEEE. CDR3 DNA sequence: TGTGCCAGCAGCTTGTGGACAGGAACGAACTATGGCTACACCTTC. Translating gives CASSLWTGTNYGYTF.

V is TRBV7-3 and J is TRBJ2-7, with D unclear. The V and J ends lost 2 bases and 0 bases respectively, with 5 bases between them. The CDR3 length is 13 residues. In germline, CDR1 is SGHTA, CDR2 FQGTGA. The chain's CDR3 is CASSLFGSYEQYF. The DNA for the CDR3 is TGTGCCAGCAGCTTATTCGGCTCCTACGAGCAGTACTTC.

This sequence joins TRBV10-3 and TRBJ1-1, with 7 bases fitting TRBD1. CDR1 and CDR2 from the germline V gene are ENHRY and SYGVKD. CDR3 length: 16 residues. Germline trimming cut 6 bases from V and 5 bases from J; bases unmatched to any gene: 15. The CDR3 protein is CAIRDPKQGFGTEAFF. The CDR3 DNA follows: TGTGCCATCAGAGACCCTAAACAGGGGTTTGGGACTGAAGCTTTCTTT.

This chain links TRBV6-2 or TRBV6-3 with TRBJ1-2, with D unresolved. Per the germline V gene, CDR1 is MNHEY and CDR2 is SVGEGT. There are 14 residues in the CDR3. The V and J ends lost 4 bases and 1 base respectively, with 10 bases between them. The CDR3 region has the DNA TGTGCCAGCAGTTCCTCTGGAGTTAACTATGGCTACACCTTC. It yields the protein CASSSSGVNYGYTF.

The DNA of the CDR3 is TGCGCCAGCAGCCAAGAAACGATCCAGGAGCAGTACTTC. Protein: CASSQETIQEQYF. The chain is built from TRBV4-1 and TRBJ2-7, with D unclear. Germline V gene lookup returns CDR1 MGHRA and CDR2 YSYEKL. The CDR3 runs 13 residues. The V end was cut by 0 bases, the J end by 7 bases, with 10 bases between.

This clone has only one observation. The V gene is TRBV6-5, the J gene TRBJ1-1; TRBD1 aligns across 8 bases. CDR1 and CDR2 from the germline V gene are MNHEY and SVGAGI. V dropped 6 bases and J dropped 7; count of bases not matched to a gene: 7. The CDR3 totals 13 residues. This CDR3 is CASSRTGSGEAFF. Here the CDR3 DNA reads TGTGCCAGCAGCCGGACAGGGAGTGGTGAAGCTTTCTTT.

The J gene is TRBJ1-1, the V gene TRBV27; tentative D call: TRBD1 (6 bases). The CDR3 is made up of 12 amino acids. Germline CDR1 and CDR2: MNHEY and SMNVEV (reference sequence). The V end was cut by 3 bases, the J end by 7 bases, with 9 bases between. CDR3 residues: CASSFGRGEAFF. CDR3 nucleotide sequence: TGTGCCAGCAGTTTCGGCAGGGGTGAAGCTTTCTTT.

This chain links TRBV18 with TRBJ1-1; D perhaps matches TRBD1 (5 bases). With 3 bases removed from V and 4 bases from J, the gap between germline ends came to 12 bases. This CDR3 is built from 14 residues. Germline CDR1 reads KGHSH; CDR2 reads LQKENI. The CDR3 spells CASSPSGPSTEAFF. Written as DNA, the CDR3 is TGTGCCAGCTCACCGTCAGGGCCGAGCACTGAAGCTTTCTTT.